This TCR beta chain appears in the sequencing data of a study of blood T cells in healthy people across ages. Trimming stripped 8 bases from V and 4 bases from J, with 15 bases between. The CDR3 consists of 13 residues. Germline values: CDR1 MDHEN, CDR2 SYDVKM. A sample-barcoded 5' primer and a J-beta primer mix were used in a second PCR of roughly 7 to 12 cycles. Via MiXCR, TCRdb re-called the 5' RACE reads, giving one row per CDR3 protein. Found here are approximately 690,000 distinct CDR3 sequences, approximately 40% of them singletons; the top ten hold roughly 30%. The specimen was blood. The rearrangement uses TRBV28 and TRBJ2-7, with D possibly being TRBD1 (7 bases). The receptor comes from a man at least 80 years old in good health. As DNA, the CDR3 is TGTGCCAGCGAGGTCAGGGGGGTGTACGAGCAGTACTTC. Protein product: CASEVRGVYEQYF.